Following are 21 T cell receptor beta chains from one sample sequenced in a study of cytomegalovirus exposure and HLA in healthy donors. Vbeta (60) and Jbeta (13) primers were used in the PCR. Only in-frame clones appear in the TCRdb table, and some are missing; sequencing was by immunoSEQ multiplex PCR. The repertoire holds around 160,000 clones, 60% to 80% seen once, with roughly 4.5% in the top ten. Sequencing was carried out using PBMCs. Receptors originate from a man aged 18 to 29 in good health and CMV-seropositive.

CDR3 sequence: CASRPGTGAMNTEAFF. As DNA, the CDR3 is TGTGCCAGCAGGCCGGGCACAGGAGCCATGAACACTGAAGCTTTCTTT. The V call is TRBV2, the J call TRBJ1-1, with a weak D call TRBD1 (5 bases). Between the trimmed V and J ends, which lost 6 bases and 0 bases, there was a span of 17 bases. Germline loops: CDR1 SNHLY, CDR2 FYNNEI. This CDR3 is 16 amino acids long.

CDR3 sequence (DNA): TGTGCCAGCAGTTTATATCAGGGTACCTATGGCTACACCTTC. This encodes CASSLYQGTYGYTF. The rearrangement uses TRBV28 and TRBJ1-2; perhaps TRBD1 as D (5 bases). This CDR3 is 14 amino acids long. Trimming took 1 base from V and 4 from J, leaving 10 bases between them. Germline lookup yields CDR1 MDHEN and CDR2 SYDVKM.

The J gene is TRBJ2-1, the V gene TRBV4-2; 11 bases line up with TRBD2. Losses at the gene ends were 2 bases for V and 7 bases for J; bases not matched to a gene: 7. The germline CDR1 and CDR2 sequences are LGHNA and YNFKEQ. This CDR3 is built from 16 residues. In DNA, the CDR3 is TGTGCCAGCAGCCAAAAACTAGCGGGAGTAGGAAATGAGCAGTTCTTC. This translates into CASSQKLAGVGNEQFF.

The J gene is TRBJ2-1, the V gene TRBV7-2, with 7 bases fitting TRBD2. Germline CDR1 SGHTA, CDR2 FQGNSA. V shed 7 bases and J 7 bases; nucleotides not matched to a gene: 16. This CDR3 comprises 16 residues. The CDR3 sequence: CASTPVGGPVGNEQFF. DNA for the CDR3: TGTGCCAGCACCCCCGTGGGAGGGCCGGTGGGGAATGAGCAGTTCTTC. Combining the CDR3 with reference TRBV7-2 and TRBJ2-1 gives the whole variable domain GAGVSQSPSNKVTEKGKDVELRCDPISGHTALYWYRQSLGQGLEFLIYFQGNSAPDKSGLPSDRFSAERTGGSVSTLTIQRTQQEDSAVYLCASTPVGGPVGNEQFFGPGTRLTVL.

V is TRBV27 and J is TRBJ1-2; TRBD1 is a possible D gene (5 bases). The V gene's germline CDR1 is MNHEY and CDR2 SMNVEV (reference sequence). This CDR3 contains 13 residues. Between the trimmed V and J ends, which lost 5 bases and 0 bases, there was a span of 7 bases. CDR3 sequence: CASSMTANYGYTF. CDR3 bases: TGTGCCAGCAGTATGACAGCTAACTATGGCTACACCTTC.

The chain has TRBV12-5 and TRBJ2-7; 8 nucleotides agree with TRBD1. The ends lost 0 bases at V and 2 bases at J; junction bases unmatched: 9. The length of the CDR3 is 17 residues. The germline gives CDR1 LGHNT, CDR2 FRNRAP. DNA of the CDR3: TGTGCTAGTGGTTTGGTAGCCGACAGGGGTCCCACCTACGAGCAGTACGTC. It codes for CASGLVADRGPTYEQYV.

This chain uses TRBV5-6 with TRBJ2-1, with D uncertain. Trimming stripped 0 bases from V and 1 base from J, with 14 bases between. CDR3 length: 17 residues. CDR1 and CDR2 from the germline V gene are SGHDT and YYEEEE. In nucleotides, the CDR3 is TGTGCCAGCAGCTTGGTACTTATCGGCAGGTCCTACAATGAGCAGTTCTTC. Translated, it gives CASSLVLIGRSYNEQFF. The full variable domain, rest sourced from reference TRBV5-6 and TRBJ2-1, is DAGVTQSPTHLIKTRGQQVTLRCSPKSGHDTVSWYQQALGQGPQFIFQYYEEEERQRGNFPDRFSGHQFPNYSSELNVNALLLGDSALYLCASSLVLIGRSYNEQFFGPGTRLTVL.

The chain is built from TRBV18 and TRBJ1-3, with a tentative D call TRBD1 (6 bases). The germline V gene encodes CDR1 KGHSH and CDR2 LQKENI. The CDR3 is made up of 14 amino acids. Trimming removed 6 bases from V and 5 bases from J, with 14 bases in between. For the CDR3, the DNA is TGTGCCAGCTCCCTCATAGGGGACAGAAACACCATATATTTT. As protein: CASSLIGDRNTIYF.

J is TRBJ1-4 and V is TRBV6-5; 10 bases are shared with TRBD1. V was pared by 6 bases and J by 8 bases, with 9 bases of the junction left unmatched. CDR3 length: 15 residues. CDR1 is MNHEY and CDR2 is SVGAGI in the germline V gene. Here the CDR3 reads CASRPGTGAQEKLFF. The CDR3 nucleotides are TGTGCCAGCAGGCCAGGGACAGGGGCGCAAGAAAAACTGTTTTTT.

The chain joins TRBV11-2 to TRBJ2-7, with 12 bases matching TRBD2. The CDR3 loop spans 14 amino acids. V was pared by 6 bases and J by 6 bases, with 6 bases of the junction left unmatched. In germline, CDR1 is SGHAT, CDR2 FQNNGV. CDR3 in DNA: TGTGCCAGCAGAGATGGACTAGCGGGATTCGAGCAGTACGTC. Translating it yields CASRDGLAGFEQYV.

V is TRBV14 and J is TRBJ2-1; 9 positions agree with TRBD2. With V trimmed by 1 base and J by 9 bases, 7 bases remained unmatched. The germline CDR1 and CDR2 sequences are SGHDN and FVKESK. This CDR3 has 15 residues. The chain's CDR3 is CASSQGGRGGREQFF. The CDR3 DNA is TGTGCCAGCAGCCAAGGTGGGCGGGGGGGCCGTGAGCAGTTCTTC. The full variable domain, rest sourced from reference TRBV14 and TRBJ2-1, is EAGVTQFPSHSVIEKGQTVTLRCDPISGHDNLYWYRRVMGKEIKFLLHFVKESKQDESGMPNNRFLAERTGGTYSTLKVQPAELEDSGVYFCASSQGGRGGREQFFGPGTRLTVL.

The J gene is TRBJ2-3, the V gene TRBV7-3, with 8 bases aligning to TRBD1. The germline gives CDR1 SGHTA, CDR2 FQGTGA. This CDR3 region has 15 residues. V gave up 0 bases and J gave up 1 base; unmatched junction bases: 0. CDR3 region: CASSLTQGGTDTQYF. CDR3 coding DNA: TGTGCCAGCAGCTTAACACAGGGGGGCACAGATACGCAGTATTTT.

The J gene is TRBJ2-1, the V gene TRBV6-4; 7 positions agree with TRBD1. This CDR3 has 14 residues. The V and J ends lost 4 bases and 6 bases, in that order; junction bases with no gene match: 6. Germline V gene sequence: CDR1 MRHNA, CDR2 SNTAGT. CDR3 in amino acids: CASSVDRAINEQFF. The DNA of the CDR3 is TGTGCCAGCAGTGTAGACAGGGCTATCAATGAGCAGTTCTTC.

J is TRBJ1-1 and V is TRBV18, with 8 positions matching TRBD1. The junction had 9 bases not matched to a gene; V was cut back by 4 bases and J by 11 bases. From germline, CDR1 is KGHSH and CDR2 LQKENI. The CDR3 loop spans 13 amino acids. CDR3 sequence: CASSLEGQGAAFF. Here the CDR3 DNA reads TGTGCCAGCTCACTCGAAGGCCAGGGGGCGGCTTTCTTT.

V usage is TRBV11-2 and J usage is TRBJ1-2; TRBD1 matches at 8 bases. The germline V gene has CDR1 SGHAT and CDR2 FQNNGV. This CDR3 is built from 14 residues. V lost 5 bases and J lost 4; bases outside the gene matches: 6. CDR3 DNA: TGTGCCAGCAGCGTAGGACAGGGACCCTATGGCTACACCTTC. Its translation: CASSVGQGPYGYTF.

The CDR3 is CASSKGQGREKLFF. The CDR3 DNA is TGTGCCAGCTCTAAGGGACAGGGGAGGGAAAAACTGTTTTTT. The gene calls are TRBV6-5 and TRBJ1-4; 10 bases map to TRBD1. The CDR3 is made up of 14 amino acids. J was trimmed by 8 bases and V by 8 bases; bases with no gene match: 8. From germline, CDR1 is MNHEY and CDR2 SVGAGI.

Notes on this clone: At one end, the junction sequence differs from germline, possibly due to a read error. Other DNA sequences in the same sample also yield this CDR3. V is TRBV6-5 and J is TRBJ1-1, with D perhaps matching TRBD1 (6 bases). The CDR3 has 14 residues. The germline V gene has CDR1 MNHEY and CDR2 SVGAGI. The CDR3 sequence is CAIRPTGGGTEAFF. The CDR3, as DNA: TGTGCCATAAGGCCGACAGGCGGGGGCACTGAGGCTTTCTTT.

The chain joins TRBV29-1 to TRBJ2-1; D not resolved. The germline CDR1 and CDR2 sequences are SQVTM and ANQGSEA. Trimming took off 4 bases at V and 2 bases at J, with 21 bases between the two ends. The CDR3 sequence is 17 residues long. CDR3 residues: CSVVVVAERSAYNEQFF. The CDR3 DNA is TGCAGCGTTGTTGTGGTGGCGGAGAGAAGCGCCTACAATGAGCAGTTCTTC.

The V and J genes are TRBV6-6 and TRBJ2-5, with 8 nucleotides matching TRBD2. The CDR3 has 14 amino acids. V shed 6 bases, J shed 4 bases, and the junction held 7 bases outside the gene matches. The germline gives CDR1 MNHNY, CDR2 SVGAGI (reference sequence). Written as DNA, the CDR3 is TGTGCCAGCAGGGGAGCGGGAGTTGGAGAGACCCAGTACTTC. The encoded protein is CASRGAGVGETQYF.

The rearrangement links TRBV5-1 to TRBJ2-3, with 7 bases fitting TRBD2. The V gene end was trimmed by 4 bases and the J gene end by 2 bases; junction bases not matched to a gene: 13. The CDR3 has 17 residues. CDR1 is SGHRS, CDR2 YFSETQ, per germline. The CDR3 coding sequence is TGCGCCAGCAGCCGCTCCAGGGCGGGAGACGCCACAGATACGCAGTATTTT. Amino acids: CASSRSRAGDATDTQYF.

The V call is TRBV6-4, the J call TRBJ2-1, with 14 bases that match TRBD2. This CDR3 has 15 amino acids. The V segment lost 3 bases and the J segment 6 bases; nucleotides outside the gene matches: 1. From germline, CDR1 is MRHNA and CDR2 SNTAGT. In DNA, the CDR3 is TGTGCCAGCAGTGAGACTAGCGGGAGGGCCAATGAGCAGTTCTTC. This encodes CASSETSGRANEQFF.